A selection of T cell receptor beta chains follows, all from one sample in a study of CD8+ T cells in alopecia areata. Produced via immunoSEQ multiplex PCR; TCRdb's table is partial and in-frame only. The sample has about 140,000 clones, roughly 50% seen once; the top ten hold 4% to 5.5%. Sequenced sample: CD4+ T cells sorted from blood. These receptors were collected from a human donor in good health. Both conserved end residues are part of each CDR3. A D gene is named only where the DNA matches it firmly. A row's size may be missing; if present it is once, few, many or a size class.

>TRBJ2-1|-|TRBV5-1|-
TGCGCCAGCAGCTTTCGGGAGTCGGGGTACAATGAGCAGTTCTTC
CASSFRESGYNEQFF
>TRBJ2-7|-|TRBV20-1|once
TGCAGTGTGGGTGCCGCCTACGAGCAGTACTTC
CSVGAAYEQYF
>TRBJ2-4|-|TRBV30|-
TGTGCCTGGAGTCAAGACAAAAACATTCAGTACTTC
CAWSQDKNIQYF
>TRBJ2-3|-|TRBV29-1|-
TGCAGCGTTGTGTGGACAGATACGCAGTATTTT
CSVVWTDTQYF
>TRBJ2-7|-|TRBV6-1|few
TGTGCCAGCAGTGAAGCGTTGACCTACGAGCAGTACTTC
CASSEALTYEQYF
>TRBJ2-5|-|TRBV28|few
TGTGCCAGCAGTTCCCTTACCCGACAGTTGGCGGGAAAAGAGACCCAGTACTTC
CASSSLTRQLAGKETQYF
>TRBJ2-5|-|TRBV5-5|-
TGTGCCAGCAGCTTGTTGGGCACGGGGACCCAGTACTTC
CASSLLGTGTQYF
>TRBJ2-1|TRBD2|TRBV7-9|-
TGTGCCAGCAGCCCTGGACTAGCGGGAGGGGAGGAGCAGTTCTTC
CASSPGLAGGEEQFF
>TRBJ2-5|-|TRBV19|-
TGTGCCAGTAGTATAGGAGGCTCAAGGTGGAAGACCCAGTACTTC
CASSIGGSRWKTQYF
>TRBJ2-1|TRBD2|TRBV6-1|-
TGTGCCAGCGTGAGTTGGGAGGGCACCTACAATGAGCAGTTCTTC
CASVSWEGTYNEQFF
>TRBJ2-5|TRBD2|TRBV11-2|-
TGTGCCAGCAGGACTACCCTATCTAGCGGGAGGGGGGAGACCCAGTACTTC
CASRTTLSSGRGETQYF
>TRBJ2-7|TRBD2|TRBV4-1|once
TGCGCCAGCAGCCCGTACAGGAGCTCGGGAGGTGAGAGGACCTACGAGCAGTACTTC
CASSPYRSSGGERTYEQYF
>TRBJ2-1|-|TRBV18|few
TGTGCCAGCTCACCGACGGGGGAGATACGATCGGAGCAGTTCTTC
CASSPTGEIRSEQFF
>TRBJ2-5|TRBD2|TRBV29-1|few
TGCAGCGCTGAGACTAGCGGGTTCCAAGAGACCCAGTACTTC
CSAETSGFQETQYF
>TRBJ2-7|-|TRBV9|-
TGTGCCAGCAGCCCCACAGGCCCCACCTACGAGCAGTACTTC
CASSPTGPTYEQYF
>TRBJ2-2|-|TRBV6-5|-
TGTGCCAGCAGCCCGACAGGTTCTACCGGGGAGCTGTTTTTT
CASSPTGSTGELFF
>TRBJ2-7|TRBD1|TRBV28|few
TGTGCCAGCAGTCCCCGAGGGACAGGGGCCTACGAGCAGTACTTC
CASSPRGTGAYEQYF
>TRBJ2-7|TRBD1|TRBV6-1|-
TGTGCCAGCGGGACAGGTTCTACGAAGCAGTACTTC
CASGTGSTKQYF
>TRBJ2-5|-|TRBV6-5|-
TGTGCCAGTCTGTGGCTTGCCAGCCCCCAAGAGACCCAGTACTTC
CASLWLASPQETQYF
>TRBJ2-1|TRBD1|TRBV5-1|once
TGCGCCAGCAGCTTGGAGGACAGGGGAAATGAGCAGTTCTTC
CASSLEDRGNEQFF
>TRBJ2-7|-|TRBV29-1|few
TGCAGCGTTGCCAGGGATGGGTACGAGCAGTACTTC
CSVARDGYEQYF
>TRBJ1-1|-|TRBV5-1|few
TGCGCCAGCAGCTTGGAACGGACCAGGAACACTGAAGCTTTCTTT
CASSLERTRNTEAFF
>TRBJ1-2|-|TRBV4-1|-
TGCGCCAGCAGCCAACCCACCCAACGCAGGCGCGATGGCTACACCTTC
CASSQPTQRRRDGYTF
>TRBJ2-7|-|TRBV10-3|many
TGTGCCACCTCAGGGTCAGCGAACTACGAGCAGTACTTC
CATSGSANYEQYF
>TRBJ2-3|-|TRBV15|once
TGTGCCACCAGCAGACAGCCCTGGACAGGGAGGGCAGATACGCAGTATTTT
CATSRQPWTGRADTQYF
>TRBJ2-1|TRBD1|TRBV29-1|few
TGCAGCGTTGAAGATCGATCGATGACAGGGGGCAATGAGCAGTTCTTC
CSVEDRSMTGGNEQFF
>TRBJ1-2|-|TRBV29-1|-
TGCAGCGTCCTCCCGGCCGGGAGGGACTATGGCTACACCTTC
CSVLPAGRDYGYTF
>TRBJ2-7|-|TRBV29-1|-
TGCAGCTTCCGGGACGGAGGAGGGTACGAGCAGTACTTC
CSFRDGGGYEQYF
>TRBJ2-1|TRBD2|TRBV5-1|-
TGCGCCAGCAGGTTTACTAGCGGGATTAATGAGCAGTTCTTC
CASRFTSGINEQFF
>TRBJ2-3|-|TRBV5-8|-
TGTGCCAGCCTGGAGGTAGATACGCAGTATTTT
CASLEVDTQYF
>TRBJ2-5|TRBD2|TRBV25-1|-
TGTGCCAGCAGTGAATCTGGCGGGAGGGGGCTTGGAACCCAGTACTTC
CASSESGGRGLGTQYF
>TRBJ2-7|TRBD2|TRBV28|few
TGTGCCAGCAGTTTGGGCGGGAGTTCCTACGAGCAGTACTTC
CASSLGGSSYEQYF
>TRBJ2-5|TRBD1|TRBV5-6|-
TGTGCCAGCAGCAAAACGGGACAGCCGGTGAGGACCCAGTACTTC
CASSKTGQPVRTQYF
>TRBJ1-2|-|TRBV2|-
TGTGCCAGCACCCGACAGACCCTGGAGGGCTACACCTTC
CASTRQTLEGYTF
>TRBJ2-2|TRBD1|TRBV27|once
TGTGCCAGCAGCAGTTTGACAGGGCTAAACACCGGGGAGCTGTTTTTT
CASSSLTGLNTGELFF
>TRBJ2-6|-|TRBV9|-
TGTGCCAGCAGCGTTGAGAGATCTGGGGCCAACGTCCTGACTTTC
CASSVERSGANVLTF
>TRBJ2-7|-|TRBV5-1|-
TGCGCCAGCAGCTTAGGCGGGCCGGGAGTCTACGAGCAGTACTTC
CASSLGGPGVYEQYF
>TRBJ1-4|-|TRBV10-3|-
TGTGCCATCAGTGAGTCGCGGCCTCCTAATGAAAAACTGTTTTTT
CAISESRPPNEKLFF
>TRBJ2-6|-|TRBV6-1|-
TGTGCCAGCAATCCGTCTGGGGCCAACGTCCTGACTTTC
CASNPSGANVLTF
>TRBJ2-3|-|TRBV29-1|-
TGCAGCGTTAAACAGCGGTTCACAGATACGCAGTATTTT
CSVKQRFTDTQYF
>TRBJ2-7|-|TRBV7-6|-
TGTGCCAGCAGCTTAGCTGACTTCTCCTACGAGCAGTACTTC
CASSLADFSYEQYF
>TRBJ2-7|-|TRBV28|-
TGTGCCAGCGGAGGGATCCACGTCTCCTACGAGCAGTACTTC
CASGGIHVSYEQYF
>TRBJ2-5|-|TRBV7-6|-
TGTGCCAGCAGCTTAGTGGGGGTTGCGGAGACCCAGTACTTC
CASSLVGVAETQYF
>TRBJ2-7|TRBD1|TRBV5-1|few
TGCGCCAGCAGAAGAGGACAGGGTAACTACGAGCAGTACTTC
CASRRGQGNYEQYF
>TRBJ1-4|TRBD1|TRBV28|few
TGTGCCAGCAGTTTGTCCGGACAGGGCGATGAAAAACTGTTTTTT
CASSLSGQGDEKLFF
>TRBJ2-7|-|TRBV5-4|-
TGTGCCAGCAGCTTGATGCTAGCCCCCTACGAGCAGTACTTC
CASSLMLAPYEQYF
>TRBJ2-4|-|TRBV7-6|-
TGTGCCAGCAGCCCAGGCGGACAGCCCCTAGCCAAAAACATTCAGTACTTC
CASSPGGQPLAKNIQYF
>TRBJ2-5|-|TRBV5-6|-
TGTGCCAGCAGCTTGGAGTCTGGGTTGGAGACCCAGTACTTC
CASSLESGLETQYF
>TRBJ2-1|TRBD2|TRBV27|-
TGTGCCAGCAGCCGTCCACTAGCGGGAGTACACAATGAGCAGTTCTTC
CASSRPLAGVHNEQFF
>TRBJ2-7|TRBD2|TRBV2|-
TGTGCCGGTGCAGCGGGGCCCTACGAGCAGTACTTC
CAGAAGPYEQYF